The 29 T cell receptor beta chains given below trace back to one sample, sequenced in a study of T cells in Graves' hyperthyroidism and ophthalmopathy. The CDR3 regions of TCR beta were amplified from RNA transcripts. Researchers ran a first-round RT-PCR on the TCR CDR3 using the HTBI primer set. TCRdb re-called the multiplex PCR reads with MiXCR, one entry per CDR3 protein. Here the sample spans 350,000 or so distinct CDR3 sequences, around a fifth being singletons. The sample taken for sequencing was blood. The receptors originated from a woman aged 45-59 years with Graves' hyperthyroidism.

The chain couples TRBV7-9 to TRBJ2-2; a weak D match, TRBD1 (5 bases). Germline V gives CDR1 SEHNR, CDR2 FQNEAQ (reference sequence). The CDR3 has 14 residues. Trimming stripped 2 bases from V and 7 bases from J, with 11 bases between. The CDR3 DNA sequence: TGTGCCAGCAGCTTACCCAGGGAAGACGGGGAGCTGTTTTTT. This translates into CASSLPREDGELFF. Supplemented by reference TRBV7-9 and TRBJ2-2, the full variable domain reads DTGVSQNPRHKITKRGQNVTFRCDPISEHNRLYWYRQTLGQGPEFLTYFQNEAQLEKSRLLSDRFSAERPKGSFSTLEIQRTEQGDSAMYLCASSLPREDGELFFGEGSRLTVL.

The rearrangement uses TRBV20-1 and TRBJ1-1; 9 bases align to TRBD1. The CDR3 runs to 13 residues. CDR1 and CDR2 (germline): DFQATT, SNEGSKA (reference sequence). With 4 bases clipped from V and 5 bases from J, the junction kept 5 bases outside the gene matches. CDR3 bases: TGCAGTGCTAAATGGACAGGGGAAACTGAAGCTTTCTTT. The encoded protein is CSAKWTGETEAFF.

The chain carries TRBV12-5 and TRBJ2-1; no reliable D call. Germline assignment: CDR1 LGHNT and CDR2 FRNRAP. The V gene lost 7 bases and the J gene lost 5 bases, with 15 bases spanning the gap. The CDR3 has 14 residues. The CDR3: CASANKGINNEQFF. In DNA, the CDR3 is TGTGCTAGTGCCAACAAAGGAATTAACAATGAGCAGTTCTTC. Using reference TRBV12-5 and TRBJ2-1 for the parts outside the CDR3, the full variable domain is DARVTQTPRHKVTEMGQEVTMRCQPILGHNTVFWYRQTMMQGLELLAYFRNRAPLDDSGMPKDRFSAEMPDATLATLKIQPSEPRDSAVYFCASANKGINNEQFFGPGTRLTVL.

This chain uses TRBV4-2 with TRBJ2-5, with D possibly matching TRBD1 (5 bases). V lost 1 base to trimming and J lost 7 bases, with 10 bases between them. The CDR3 is made up of 13 amino acids. Germline-derived CDR1 and CDR2 are LGHNA and YNFKEQ. The CDR3 reads CASSQGGYGTQYF. The DNA for the CDR3 is TGTGCCAGCAGCCAAGGGGGCTATGGGACCCAGTACTTC.

The gene calls are TRBV18 and TRBJ1-5; the match to TRBD1 covers 7 bases. With V trimmed by 5 bases and J by 4 bases, 5 bases remained unmatched. There are 14 residues in the CDR3. Germline lookup yields CDR1 KGHSH and CDR2 LQKENI. For the CDR3, the DNA is TGTGCCAGCTCATCCAAACAGGGGAATCAGCCCCAGCATTTT. This gives the protein CASSSKQGNQPQHF.

There are a few counts of this clonotype. The chain has TRBV19 and TRBJ2-1; possibly TRBD1 or TRBD2 for D (5 bases each). The germline V and J ends were trimmed by 5 bases and 5 bases, with 16 bases remaining between them. The CDR3 is 15 residues long. Per the germline V gene, CDR1 is LNHDA and CDR2 is SQIVND (reference sequence). The CDR3 is CASSEGWGKDNEQFF. The CDR3, as DNA: TGTGCCAGTAGTGAGGGGTGGGGAAAAGACAATGAGCAGTTCTTC.

This clonotype showed up just a few times. The genes are TRBV30 and TRBJ1-3, with a weak D call TRBD1 (5 bases). V was shortened by 0 bases and J by 1 base, with 13 bases between the two germline ends. This CDR3 is built from 16 residues. Germline V lookup: CDR1 GTSNPN, CDR2 SVGIG (reference sequence). DNA for the CDR3: TGTGCCTGGAGTGTCGTTTGGGGGGGATCTGGAAACACCATATATTTT. This codes for CAWSVVWGGSGNTIYF.

The genes are TRBV7-9 and TRBJ2-7, with 7 bases identical to TRBD1. The germline V gene encodes CDR1 SEHNR and CDR2 FQNEAQ (reference sequence). The CDR3 has 13 residues. J gave up 3 bases and V 4 bases, and 3 bases lay outside the gene matches. The CDR3 nucleotides are TGTGCCAGCAGCTCGGGACAGTACTACGAGCAGTACTTC. Translated: CASSSGQYYEQYF.

The chain is built from TRBV9 and TRBJ2-3; D might be TRBD1 (5 bases). The ends were cut back, 0 bases at V and 2 bases at J, with 10 bases in the middle. The CDR3 is made up of 15 amino acids. In germline, CDR1 is SGDLS, CDR2 YYNGEE. Here the CDR3 reads CASSVVGENTDTQYF. The DNA of the CDR3 is TGTGCCAGCAGCGTAGTAGGGGAAAACACAGATACGCAGTATTTT.

This clonotype has a count of ten or more. The genes are TRBV11-2 and TRBJ2-2, with 8 nucleotides matching TRBD2. This CDR3 contains 16 residues. Germline-derived CDR1 and CDR2 are SGHAT and FQNNGV. Unmatched junction bases numbered 11, after V lost 4 bases and J lost 7 bases. CDR3 residues: CASSSRAGTRVGELFF. Written as DNA, the CDR3 is TGTGCCAGCAGCTCACGGGCGGGGACTAGGGTCGGGGAGCTGTTTTTT. Full variable domain (missing parts from reference TRBV11-2 and TRBJ2-2): EAGVAQSPRYKIIEKRQSVAFWCNPISGHATLYWYQQILGQGPKLLIQFQNNGVVDDSQLPKDRFSAERLKGVDSTLKIQPAKLEDSAVYLCASSSRAGTRVGELFFGEGSRLTVL.

This chain links TRBV5-1 with TRBJ2-2, with 11 positions matching TRBD1. CDR3 length equals 16 residues. V was pared by 0 bases and J by 10 bases, with 8 bases of the junction left unmatched. Germline-derived CDR1 and CDR2 are SGHRS and YFSETQ. CDR3 protein: CASSLAGQGAGEELFF. CDR3 DNA: TGCGCCAGCAGCTTGGCCGGACAGGGGGCCGGCGAGGAGCTGTTTTTT.

In its sample, this clonotype was seen many times. The gene calls are TRBV12-3 or TRBV12-4 and TRBJ2-5, with 7 bases aligning to TRBD2. CDR3 length equals 14 residues. After removal of 4 bases from V and 5 bases from J, the junction contained 7 bases not matched to a gene. CDR3 in amino acids: CASSSRGGAETQYF. The CDR3 DNA sequence: TGTGCCAGCAGTTCCCGGGGAGGGGCGGAGACCCAGTACTTC.

This clonotype has a count of ten or more. The rearrangement joins TRBV6-8 to TRBJ2-3; D unresolved. Deletions cut 1 base from V and 1 base from J, with 12 bases between. There are 16 residues in the CDR3. The germline V gene encodes CDR1 MNHGY and CDR2 SAAAGT. In DNA, the CDR3 is TGTGCCAGCAGTTACTTAGTGAGTGGGGGCACAGATACGCAGTATTTT. Translating gives CASSYLVSGGTDTQYF.

This clonotype was seen a few times. This chain uses TRBV9 with TRBJ1-6; 9 bases line up with TRBD1. The trim removed 1 base at V and 6 bases at J, leaving 8 bases unmatched. CDR3 length: 17 residues. CDR1 SGDLS and CDR2 YYNGEE come from the germline V gene. The CDR3 DNA reads as TGTGCCAGCAGCGTATCCACCGGGACAGGGCTTAATTCACCCCTCCACTTT. The encoded protein is CASSVSTGTGLNSPLHF.

This clonotype was recorded only once. The chain carries TRBV2 and TRBJ2-7; 12 nucleotides agree with TRBD2. The CDR3 contains 12 residues. CDR1 is SNHLY and CDR2 is FYNNEI in the germline V gene. V lost 6 bases, J lost 7 bases, and 1 base stayed unmatched. CDR3 sequence reads: CASRTSGSEQYF. CDR3 nucleotides: TGTGCCAGCAGGACTAGCGGGAGTGAGCAGTACTTC. The whole variable domain, filled in from reference TRBV2 and TRBJ2-7, reads EPEVTQTPSHQVTQMGQEVILRCVPISNHLYFYWYRQILGQKVEFLVSFYNNEISEKSEIFDDQFSVERPDGSNFTLKIRSTKLEDSAMYFCASRTSGSEQYFGPGTRLTVT.

This clonotype was observed many times. This chain connects TRBV20-1 to TRBJ2-3; 7 positions agree with TRBD1. The V gene end was trimmed by 6 bases and the J gene end by 5 bases; junction bases not matched to a gene: 8. This CDR3 spans 13 amino acids. Germline V gives CDR1 DFQATT, CDR2 SNEGSKA (reference sequence). As DNA, the CDR3 is TGCAGTGCCATGAGGGGGCAGGGAGATACGCAGTATTTT. It yields the protein CSAMRGQGDTQYF.

This clonotype was seen ten or more times. This sequence joins TRBV20-1 and TRBJ2-7; 8 bases are a match to TRBD2. From germline, CDR1 is DFQATT and CDR2 SNEGSKA (reference sequence). CDR3 size: 15 residues. Losses at the gene ends were 3 bases for V and 0 bases for J; bases not matched to a gene: 7. The CDR3 here is CSASPTSASSYEQYF. In DNA, the CDR3 is TGCAGTGCTAGCCCGACTAGCGCAAGCTCCTACGAGCAGTACTTC.

The V gene is TRBV6-1, the J gene TRBJ2-6; no reliable D call. The CDR3 is made up of 16 amino acids. Germline values: CDR1 MNHNS, CDR2 SASEGT. Deletions cut 6 bases from V and 3 bases from J, with 15 bases between. CDR3 residues: CASRKRGGNGANVLTF. Here the CDR3 DNA reads TGTGCCAGCAGGAAGAGAGGTGGGAATGGGGCCAACGTCCTGACTTTC.

This clonotype was observed many times. J is TRBJ2-6 and V is TRBV7-9; maybe TRBD1 (5 bases). The CDR3 runs 19 residues. Germline loops: CDR1 SEHNR, CDR2 FQNEAQ (reference sequence). With 4 bases removed from V and 2 bases from J, the gap between germline ends came to 21 bases. CDR3 protein: CASSSTGAWGLTGANVLTF. The CDR3 nucleotides are TGTGCCAGCAGCTCAACAGGAGCGTGGGGCCTTACTGGGGCCAACGTCCTGACTTTC.

In this sample, this clonotype turned up many times. The V gene is TRBV5-1, the J gene TRBJ2-3; 8 bases map to TRBD2. CDR3 size: 16 residues. In germline, CDR1 is SGHRS, CDR2 YFSETQ. V dropped 4 bases and J dropped 1; count of bases not matched to a gene: 8. CDR3 protein: CASSREGGLRTDTQYF. CDR3 in DNA: TGCGCCAGCAGCCGGGAGGGCGGACTCCGCACAGATACGCAGTATTTT.

There are a few counts of this clonotype. This chain uses TRBV10-3 with TRBJ2-7; no clear D gene. Germline V gives CDR1 ENHRY, CDR2 SYGVKD. With 6 bases removed from V and 6 bases from J, the gap between germline ends came to 9 bases. The CDR3 is 11 amino acids. Here the CDR3 reads CAIREGGEQYF. The CDR3 DNA reads TGTGCCATCAGGGAAGGTGGCGAGCAGTACTTC.

Only a few counts were recorded for this clonotype. This sequence joins TRBV4-1 and TRBJ1-5; D remains unclear. Germline CDR1 reads MGHRA; CDR2 reads YSYEKL. V shed 1 base and J shed 0 bases, with 4 bases lying between them. The CDR3 length is 14 residues. CDR3 bases: TGCGCCAGCAGCCAAGCCCGTAGCAATCAGCCCCAGCATTTT. Amino acid sequence: CASSQARSNQPQHF.

The table lists this clonotype with many counts. J is TRBJ1-1 and V is TRBV2; 8 bases line up with TRBD1. The CDR3 consists of 13 residues. V lost 3 bases and J lost 6; bases outside the gene matches: 3. Germline-derived CDR1 and CDR2 are SNHLY and FYNNEI. CDR3 sequence reads: CASSETGVAEAFF. The CDR3 nucleotides read TGTGCCAGCAGTGAGACAGGGGTAGCTGAAGCTTTCTTT.

The chain couples TRBV29-1 to TRBJ2-2; D not certain. This CDR3 is 14 amino acids long. In germline, CDR1 is SQVTM, CDR2 ANQGSEA. The V end lost 3 bases, the J end lost 0 bases, and 8 bases lay between the germline ends. The CDR3: CSVDPSANTGELFF. The CDR3 DNA is TGCAGCGTTGATCCGAGCGCGAACACCGGGGAGCTGTTTTTT.

This chain uses TRBV27 with TRBJ1-2, with 9 nucleotides matching TRBD1. The germline CDR1 and CDR2 sequences are MNHEY and SMNVEV (reference sequence). The V segment lost 0 bases and the J segment 4 bases; nucleotides outside the gene matches: 9. There are 17 residues in the CDR3. CDR3 nucleotides: TGTGCCAGCAGTTTATCCTTGACAGGGGGACGCAGCTATGGCTACACCTTC. Protein: CASSLSLTGGRSYGYTF.

This clonotype was counted many times. The chain carries TRBV5-8 and TRBJ2-1; D ambiguous. The V and J ends lost 6 bases and 2 bases respectively, with 18 bases between them. Germline lookup yields CDR1 SGHTS and CDR2 YDEGEE. The CDR3 totals 16 residues. The CDR3 sequence: CASTIPPVFPYNEQFF. For the CDR3, the DNA is TGTGCCAGCACAATCCCCCCGGTTTTTCCCTACAATGAGCAGTTCTTC.

Regarding this clonotype: This may be a read error: a much more frequent sequence differs by one nucleotide. The chain couples TRBV7-8 to TRBJ2-7; the D gene is possibly TRBD1 (5 bases). From germline, CDR1 is SGHVS and CDR2 FQNEAQ. The CDR3 is 14 amino acids. The CDR3 spells CASSLRGITYGQYF. The DNA for the CDR3 is TGTGCCAGCAGCTTAAGGGGTATCACCTACGGGCAGTACTTC.

This clonotype was picked up many times. This chain connects TRBV20-1 to TRBJ2-1; 7 nucleotides align to TRBD2. CDR3 length: 14 amino acids. Trimming at V came to 6 bases and at J to 10 bases, leaving 15 bases not matched to a gene. Germline V CDR1 and CDR2: DFQATT, SNEGSKA (reference sequence). CDR3 protein: CSAPWGRARGEQFF. The DNA of the CDR3 is TGCAGTGCGCCCTGGGGGAGGGCCCGCGGGGAGCAGTTCTTC.

The gene calls are TRBV12-3 or TRBV12-4 and TRBJ1-2; D gene ambiguous. The CDR3 is made up of 15 amino acids. The germline V and J ends were trimmed by 1 base and 4 bases, with 13 bases remaining between them. The CDR3 nucleotides are TGTGCCAGCAGTTTAGAGGAGGGAAGAGGCTATGGCTACACCTTC. Its translation is CASSLEEGRGYGYTF.